A single sample is the source of the 20 T cell receptor beta chains below, sequenced in a study of identical twins. MiXCR, run by TCRdb on the 5' RACE reads, gives a single entry per CDR3 protein. The table has fewer than 250,000 distinct CDR3 sequences, around 8.1% seen once. The data were also submitted as part of a second study, on yellow fever vaccine responses in identical twins.

Input material: memory (CD45RO+) T cells sorted from blood. The receptors shown here come from a woman between 18 and 29 years old in good health.

This clonotype came up a few times. V gene TRBV7-8 combines with J gene TRBJ2-1; 10 nucleotides line up with TRBD2. CDR3 length: 14 amino acids. V lost 4 bases and J lost 6; bases outside the gene matches: 3. Germline-derived CDR1 and CDR2 are SGHVS and FQNEAQ. CDR3 loop: CASSYGTSVNEQFF. Here the CDR3 DNA reads TGTGCCAGCAGCTACGGGACTAGCGTCAATGAGCAGTTCTTC.

This clonotype was observed a handful of times. CDR3 region: CASSDGLDLQGGEQYF. The CDR3 DNA reads TGTGCCAGCAGTGATGGACTCGACCTCCAAGGGGGAGAGCAGTACTTC. The chain recombines TRBV2 with TRBJ2-7; D might be TRBD1 (6 bases). With 3 bases removed from V and 7 bases from J, the gap between germline ends came to 22 bases. This CDR3 comprises 16 residues. CDR1 and CDR2 from the germline V gene are SNHLY and FYNNEI.

This clonotype was counted many times. The chain has TRBV6-1 and TRBJ1-2; 10 bases map to TRBD1. Per germline, CDR1 MNHNS and CDR2 SASEGT. The CDR3 is 15 residues long. Trimming took 9 bases from V and 2 from J; bases not matched to a gene: 9. CDR3 DNA: TGTGCCAGTGCGGGACAGGGGAGCGCGAACTATGGCTACACCTTC. Protein sequence: CASAGQGSANYGYTF.

The rearrangement links TRBV5-5 to TRBJ1-1; no clear D. CDR1 SGHKS and CDR2 YYEKEE come from the germline V gene (reference sequence). Trimming removed 5 bases at V and 7 bases at J, with 9 bases between. This CDR3 has 11 amino acids. CDR3 sequence reads: CASSQEVEAFF. CDR3 sequence (DNA): TGTGCCAGCAGTCAGGAGGTTGAAGCTTTCTTT. The full variable domain, with the rest looked up from reference TRBV5-5 and TRBJ1-1, is DAGVTQSPTHLIKTRGQQVTLRCSPISGHKSVSWYQQVLGQGPQFIFQYYEKEERGRGNFPDRFSARQFPNYSSELNVNALLLGDSALYLCASSQEVEAFFGQGTRLTVV.

This clonotype appeared many times. The V call is TRBV12-3 or TRBV12-4, the J call TRBJ2-7; no clear D. V was clipped by 4 bases and J by 0 bases, with 13 bases between them. This CDR3 contains 15 residues. Here the CDR3 reads CASSSRRTISYEQYF. The CDR3, as DNA: TGTGCCAGCAGTTCCCGGAGAACGATCTCCTACGAGCAGTACTTC.

A word on this clonotype: The junction departs from the called germline gene at one end, perhaps through a read error. The chain couples TRBV7-7 to TRBJ2-5, with 10 bases matching TRBD2. The CDR3 runs 17 residues. In germline, CDR1 is SSHAT, CDR2 FNYEAQ (reference sequence). The DNA for the CDR3 is TGTGCTAGCAGCTTAGGTGCAGCGGGGGGGCCCAAAGAGACCCAGTACTTC. It yields the protein CASSLGAAGGPKETQYF.

In this sample, this clonotype turned up many times. This chain joins TRBV7-8 and TRBJ2-5; 7 positions match TRBD2. The CDR3 has 15 residues. Germline V gene data show CDR1 as SGHVS and CDR2 as FQNEAQ. J lost 4 bases, V lost 1 base, and 6 bases had no gene match. The CDR3 nucleotides are TGTGCCAGCAGCTTAGAGTCGACTAGCAGAGAGACCCAGTACTTC. Residues: CASSLESTSRETQYF.

This clonotype was detected ten times or more. The chain is built from TRBV19 and TRBJ1-1; D unclear. The CDR3 is made up of 11 amino acids. Germline V lookup: CDR1 LNHDA, CDR2 SQIVND (reference sequence). Deletions cut 5 bases from V and 8 bases from J, with 9 bases between. The CDR3 region is CASSFGGEAFF. In DNA form, the CDR3 reads TGTGCCAGTAGTTTTGGAGGGGAAGCTTTCTTT.

In this sample, this clonotype turned up a few times. The CDR3 is CASSYPNTGELFF. For the CDR3, the DNA is TGTGCCAGCAGTTATCCGAACACCGGGGAGCTGTTTTTT. The genes are TRBV6-5 and TRBJ2-2; D unclear. V lost 3 bases to trimming and J lost 0 bases, with 2 bases between them. The germline V gene has CDR1 MNHEY and CDR2 SVGAGI. The CDR3 loop spans 13 amino acids.

This clonotype was counted at least ten times. The chain recombines TRBV10-3 with TRBJ1-2; a possible D gene is TRBD1 (6 bases). CDR3 length: 12 residues. The germline V gene has CDR1 ENHRY and CDR2 SYGVKD. V lost 4 bases to trimming and J lost 5 bases, with 8 bases between them. CDR3 sequence: CAISAGEYGYTF. CDR3 DNA: TGTGCCATCAGTGCAGGGGAATATGGCTACACCTTC.

Ten or more counts support this clonotype. The chain carries TRBV3-1 and TRBJ1-1, with TRBD1 matching 7 bases. Per the germline V gene, CDR1 is LGHDT and CDR2 is YNNKEL (reference sequence). V lost 2 bases to trimming and J lost 8 bases; unmatched junction nucleotides: 2. This CDR3 comprises 12 residues. The DNA for the CDR3 is TGTGCCAGCAGCCAACCAGGGGGGGAAGCTTTCTTT. Protein product: CASSQPGGEAFF.

The chain carries TRBV29-1 and TRBJ2-1; TRBD2 matches 8 bases. Losses at the gene ends were 3 bases for V and 9 bases for J; bases not matched to a gene: 13. The CDR3 is made up of 15 amino acids. The germline V gene encodes CDR1 SQVTM and CDR2 ANQGSEA. CDR3 sequence (DNA): TGCAGCGTTGATACCCCCTCGGGGGGGGGCGGTGAGCAGTTCTTC. Protein sequence: CSVDTPSGGGGEQFF.

This clonotype was counted a few times. V is TRBV6-2 or TRBV6-3 and J is TRBJ2-2; TRBD1 might be the D (6 bases). The CDR3 is made up of 15 amino acids. Germline-derived CDR1 and CDR2 are MNHEY and SVGEGT. V was shortened by 7 bases and J by 5 bases, with 17 bases between the two germline ends. CDR3 region: CASTPGQPETGELFF. CDR3 coding DNA: TGTGCCAGCACGCCCGGACAGCCCGAAACCGGGGAGCTGTTTTTT.

This clonotype has ten or more counts. CDR3 sequence: CASSLVTGTGELFF. The CDR3 DNA follows: TGCGCCAGCAGCTTGGTTACCGGCACCGGGGAGCTGTTTTTT. The chain combines TRBV5-1 with TRBJ2-2; D is undetermined. Germline-derived CDR1 and CDR2 are SGHRS and YFSETQ. With 0 bases removed from V and 4 bases from J, the gap between germline ends came to 7 bases. The length of the CDR3 is 14 residues.

This clonotype has more than one count but fewer than ten. The chain is built from TRBV2 and TRBJ1-5, with 12 bases identical to TRBD1. The ends lost 7 bases at V and 6 bases at J; junction bases unmatched: 7. The CDR3 runs to 15 residues. Germline V gene data show CDR1 as SNHLY and CDR2 as FYNNEI. The CDR3 nucleotides are TGTGCCAGCAATCCCGGGACAGGGGGCGGTCAGCCCCAGCATTTT. This translates into CASNPGTGGGQPQHF.

This clonotype has just one count. The chain links TRBV12-3 or TRBV12-4 to TRBJ2-7; TRBD1 aligns across 10 bases. V shed 4 bases and J 4 bases; nucleotides not matched to a gene: 4. The CDR3 consists of 14 residues. Here the CDR3 DNA reads TGTGCCAGCAGTTCGACAGGGGGCGCTTACGAGCAGTACTTC. Translation gives CASSSTGGAYEQYF.

This clonotype was recorded a few times. The rearrangement joins TRBV11-3 to TRBJ2-1, with 11 bases fitting TRBD2. V shed 5 bases and J 5 bases; nucleotides not matched to a gene: 5. The germline gives CDR1 SGHNT, CDR2 YENEEA. The CDR3 sequence is 15 residues long. The CDR3 DNA is TGTGCCAGCAGCATTAGCGGGAGGGCCGACAATGAGCAGTTCTTC. This gives the protein CASSISGRADNEQFF. The complete variable domain, with remaining parts taken from reference TRBV11-3 and TRBJ2-1, reads EAGVVQSPRYKIIEKKQPVAFWCNPISGHNTLYWYLQNLGQGPELLIRYENEEAVDDSQLPKDRFSAERLKGVDSTLKIQPAELGDSAVYLCASSISGRADNEQFFGPGTRLTVL.

This sequence joins TRBV3-1 and TRBJ2-7, with 9 bases fitting TRBD1. The germline V gene encodes CDR1 LGHDT and CDR2 YNNKEL (reference sequence). This CDR3 spans 15 amino acids. Trimming removed 1 base from V and 6 bases from J; junction bases left unmatched: 7. The DNA for the CDR3 is TGTGCCAGCAGCCAAGGAACAGGGGGCCGGGGCGAGCAGTACTTC. Amino acid sequence: CASSQGTGGRGEQYF.

The table lists this clonotype with a few counts. V gene TRBV20-1 combines with J gene TRBJ2-1; 12 bases are a match to TRBD2. CDR1 DFQATT and CDR2 SNEGSKA come from the germline V gene (reference sequence). CDR3 size: 17 residues. V shed 5 bases, J shed 8 bases, and the junction held 16 bases outside the gene matches. This chain's CDR3 is CSAGGLAGQGVADEQFF. The CDR3 nucleotides read TGCAGTGCTGGGGGACTAGCGGGCCAGGGGGTAGCGGATGAGCAGTTCTTC.

This clonotype was counted only a few times. The chain joins TRBV7-9 to TRBJ2-1; tentatively, D is TRBD1 (5 bases). The CDR3 consists of 16 residues. The germline V gene encodes CDR1 SEHNR and CDR2 FQNEAQ (reference sequence). V lost 0 bases to trimming and J lost 3 bases, with 12 bases between them. The CDR3 reads CASSLAGQILYNEQFF. The CDR3 nucleotides are TGTGCCAGCAGCTTAGCGGGGCAGATACTCTACAATGAGCAGTTCTTC.